This T cell receptor beta chain stems from a study of a mutant IDH1 vaccine in newly diagnosed glioma (dated by TCRdb to about 2021). Background for the entire study: In the chemotherapy-containing groups, vaccination started alongside temozolomide cycles, whereas in patients who had radiotherapy alone it started 4-6 weeks after radiotherapy. The 30 to 40 treated patients were roughly 62% male and around 40% female, with a mean age of around 40 years. Prior to enrollment, standard therapy consisting of radiotherapy alone, temozolomide alone, or radiochemotherapy with temozolomide had been administered to patients, with the combination being received by most patients. Visit V12 was the week-35 safety follow-up and visit V13 was the week-47 end of study. Peripheral blood was drawn at six visits: V03 (baseline), V05, V07, V10, V12 and V13. Longitudinal TCRB deep sequencing was done for 25 treated patients, wherever samples were available for exploratory analyses. What the work shows at the level of the full study, not this receptor alone: PBMC samples for TCRB deep sequencing were selected based on availability. Changes in the top peripheral T cell clonotypes picked up by TCRB sequencing did not appear to be linked to pseudoprogression. It was noted by the authors that analyses of patient blood samples could not be reproduced owing to sample limitations. Immune responses induced by the vaccine were seen in approximately 92% of patients across multiple MHC alleles.

Libraries were made using the immunoSEQ multiplex PCR assay. Rearranged TCR beta chain sequences were amplified with the hsTCRB Kit following the manufacturer's protocol. An Illumina MiSeq was used to sequence the TCRB libraries. The paper's data handling went like this. The proprietary platform of the kit vendor was used for demultiplexing, trimming and gene mapping. TCRdb took this table from immuneACCESS and kept in-frame rearrangements with V and J called. Such tables lack part of the clones; where checked against another copy, unresolved V genes explain under half of the gap, and the rest is unexplained. For V, J and clone size, that table is used; D and trimming come from the DNA. For this sample there are fewer than 45,000 clones; 85% to 90% appear just once. In total, the top ten clones hold around 1.5% of the sample. The sample's time point label, decoded: week 35, safety follow-up. A 20-mer mutant IDH1 peptide at 300 micrograms in Montanide made up each vaccine dose, which was injected subcutaneously together with topical imiquimod. Patients received eight vaccinations in weeks 1, 3, 5, 7, 11, 15, 19 and 23, corresponding to visits V03 through V10. The donors had newly diagnosed IDH1-mutant astrocytomas of WHO grade 3 or 4 that showed loss of nuclear ATRX. The samples were drawn from NOA16, a multicentre, single-arm, open-label phase I trial in Germany that tested a mutant IDH1 peptide vaccine in humans for the first time. Genomic DNA for TCRB sequencing was extracted from EDTA blood using the DNeasy Blood and Tissue Kit.

As for this clone: The clone's antigen remains unknown. Per-nucleotide qualities are absent, and no much larger clonotype sits a single base away.

Via the germline V gene, CDR1 is ENHRY and CDR2 SYGVKD. From cysteine to phenylalanine, the CDR3 is 18 amino acids long. Left in the record is the CDR3 DNA by itself, 54 bases read in frame from the first base. Trimming removed 6 bases from V and 1 base from J; the gene matches leave 8 bases unexplained. The sample here was PBMCs, taken from a glioma patient whose treatment included an IDH1 peptide vaccine. The sequence was obtained from a man aged 40-50 years with glioma. The rearrangement joined TRBV10-3 to TRBJ2-3; 15 of the junction bases match TRBD2. The sequence in DNA is TGTGCCATCAGCGCTGGGACTAGCGGGAGGAGGGGCACAGATACGCAGTATTTT. It specifies CAISAGTSGRRGTDTQYF.